This TCR beta chain emerged from a study of T cell clonotyping in hematopoietic cell transplantation. Study as a whole: Pretransplant recipient samples were taken after cytoreduction. Study conclusions and caveats: Without cell sorting, CD4 versus CD8 contributions remain unresolved. At the given depth, recipient repertoires were over 97% de novo clonotypes.

TCRdb keeps only in-frame clones here, not all; method: immunoSEQ multiplex PCR. The sample lists about 36,000 clones; approximately 95% were seen once. Time point indicated: recipient sample about 28 days before transplant, after cytoreduction. Blood collection times were about day -28 and days 30, 100, 180 posttransplant. V gave up 5 bases and J gave up 9 bases, with 11 bases separating them. The CDR3 consists of 11 residues. Germline CDR1 and CDR2: DFQATT and SNEGSKA (reference sequence). On this clone: Antigen specificity is unknown.

The source of this sequence is a man aged 35 to 55 with chronic myeloid leukemia. Some clones in this sample may be carry-over from other donors' samples. The sequenced sample was peripheral blood mononuclear cells, obtained before stem cell transplant. The chain employs TRBV20-1 and TRBJ2-1; D possibly uses TRBD1 or TRBD2 (6 bases each). The CDR3 is CSALGGSEQFF. The DNA for the CDR3 is TGCAGTGCTTTAGGGGGGAGTGAGCAGTTCTTC.